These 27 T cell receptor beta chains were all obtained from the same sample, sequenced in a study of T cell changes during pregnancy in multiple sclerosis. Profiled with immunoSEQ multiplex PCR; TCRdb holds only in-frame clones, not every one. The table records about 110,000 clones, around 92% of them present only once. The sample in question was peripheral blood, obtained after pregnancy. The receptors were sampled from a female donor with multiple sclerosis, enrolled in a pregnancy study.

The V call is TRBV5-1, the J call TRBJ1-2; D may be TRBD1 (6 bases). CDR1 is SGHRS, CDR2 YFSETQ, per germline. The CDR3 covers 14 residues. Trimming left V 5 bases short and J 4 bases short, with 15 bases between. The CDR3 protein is CASSEEGGGYGYTF. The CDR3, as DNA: TGCGCCAGCAGTGAAGAAGGGGGGGGCTATGGCTACACCTTC. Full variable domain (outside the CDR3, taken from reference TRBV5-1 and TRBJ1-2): KAGVTQTPRYLIKTRGQQVTLSCSPISGHRSVSWYQQTPGQGLQFLFEYFSETQRNKGNFPGRFSGRQFSNSRSEMNVSTLELGDSALYLCASSEEGGGYGYTFGSGTRLTVV.

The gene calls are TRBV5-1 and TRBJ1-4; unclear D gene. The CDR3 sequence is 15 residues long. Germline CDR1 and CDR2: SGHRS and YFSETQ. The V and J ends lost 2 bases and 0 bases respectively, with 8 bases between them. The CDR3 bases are TGCGCCAGCAGCTTAGACACAACAACTAATGAAAAACTGTTTTTT. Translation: CASSLDTTTNEKLFF.

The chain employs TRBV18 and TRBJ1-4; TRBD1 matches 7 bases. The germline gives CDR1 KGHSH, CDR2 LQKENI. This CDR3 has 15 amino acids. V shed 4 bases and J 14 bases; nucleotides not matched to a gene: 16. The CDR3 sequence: CASSRSGTVPGRLFF. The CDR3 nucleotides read TGTGCCAGCTCACGGTCCGGGACAGTCCCGGGAAGGCTGTTTTTT.

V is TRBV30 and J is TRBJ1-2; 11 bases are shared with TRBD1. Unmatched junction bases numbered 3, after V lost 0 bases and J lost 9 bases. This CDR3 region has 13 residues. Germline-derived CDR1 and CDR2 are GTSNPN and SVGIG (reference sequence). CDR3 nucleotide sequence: TGTGCCTGGAGTGTGGGACAGGGGGATAGCTACACCTTC. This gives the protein CAWSVGQGDSYTF.

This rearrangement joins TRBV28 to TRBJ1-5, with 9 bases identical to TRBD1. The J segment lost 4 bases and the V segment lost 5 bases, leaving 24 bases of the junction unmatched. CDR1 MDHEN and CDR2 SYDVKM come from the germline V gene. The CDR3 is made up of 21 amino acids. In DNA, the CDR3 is TGTGCCAGCAGTCCTGGTCCCGGGACAGGGAAGGTCAGAACCTGGAATCAGCCCCAGCATTTT. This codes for CASSPGPGTGKVRTWNQPQHF.

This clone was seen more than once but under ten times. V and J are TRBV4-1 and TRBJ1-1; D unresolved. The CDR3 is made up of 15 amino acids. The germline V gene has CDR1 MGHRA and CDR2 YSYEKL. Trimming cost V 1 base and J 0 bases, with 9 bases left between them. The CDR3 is CASSQVVSMNTEAFF. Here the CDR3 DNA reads TGCGCCAGCAGCCAAGTGGTGAGCATGAACACTGAAGCTTTCTTT.

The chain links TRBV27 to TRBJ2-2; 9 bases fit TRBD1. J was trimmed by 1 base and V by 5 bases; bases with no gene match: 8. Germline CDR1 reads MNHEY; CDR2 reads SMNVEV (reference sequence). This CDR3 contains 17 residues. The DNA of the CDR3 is TGTGCCAGCAGTCCCAACAGGGGGCTTCGGAACACCGGGGAGCTGTTTTTT. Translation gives CASSPNRGLRNTGELFF.

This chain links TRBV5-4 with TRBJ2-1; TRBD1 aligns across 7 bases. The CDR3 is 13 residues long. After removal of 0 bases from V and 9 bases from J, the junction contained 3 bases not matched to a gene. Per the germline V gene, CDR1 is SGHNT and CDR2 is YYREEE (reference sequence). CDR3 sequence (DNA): TGTGCCAGCAGCTTGGAAGGGGGCGGTGAGCAGTTCTTC. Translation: CASSLEGGGEQFF.

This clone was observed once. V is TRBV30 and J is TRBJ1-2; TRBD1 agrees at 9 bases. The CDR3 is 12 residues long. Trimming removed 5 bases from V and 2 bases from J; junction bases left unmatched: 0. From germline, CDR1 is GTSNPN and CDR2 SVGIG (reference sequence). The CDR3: CAWDRGNYGYTF. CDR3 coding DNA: TGTGCCTGGGACAGGGGGAACTATGGCTACACCTTC. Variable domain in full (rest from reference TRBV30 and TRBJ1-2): SQTIHQWPATLVQPVGSPLSLECTVEGTSNPNLYWYRQAAGRGLQLLFYSVGIGQISSEVPQNLSASRPQDRQFILSSKKLLLSDSGFYLCAWDRGNYGYTFGSGTRLTVV.

In DNA form, the CDR3 reads TGTGCCAGCAGCGTCGCCGGGACAGCATACAATGAGCAGTTCTTC. It yields the protein CASSVAGTAYNEQFF. The chain couples TRBV9 to TRBJ2-1, with 7 nucleotides matching TRBD1. Germline V gene data show CDR1 as SGDLS and CDR2 as YYNGEE. This CDR3 has 15 amino acids. The V gene end was trimmed by 2 bases and the J gene end by 4 bases; junction bases not matched to a gene: 6.

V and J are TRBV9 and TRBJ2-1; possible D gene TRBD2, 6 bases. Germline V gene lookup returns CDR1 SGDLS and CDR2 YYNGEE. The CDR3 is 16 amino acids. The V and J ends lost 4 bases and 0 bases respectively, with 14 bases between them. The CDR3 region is CASSPPGGSSYNEQFF. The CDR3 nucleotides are TGTGCCAGCAGCCCCCCCGGAGGGAGCTCCTACAATGAGCAGTTCTTC.

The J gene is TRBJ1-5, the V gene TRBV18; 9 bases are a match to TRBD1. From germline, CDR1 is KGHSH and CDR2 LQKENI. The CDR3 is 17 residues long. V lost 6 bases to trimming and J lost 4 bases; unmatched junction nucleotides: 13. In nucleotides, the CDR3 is TGTGCCAGCTCCCCCGACACAGGGGGCAGGGAAAATCAGCCCCAGCATTTT. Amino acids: CASSPDTGGRENQPQHF. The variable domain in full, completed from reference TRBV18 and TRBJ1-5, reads NAGVMQNPRHLVRRRGQEARLRCSPMKGHSHVYWYRQLPEEGLKFMVYLQKENIIDESGMPKERFSAEFPKEGPSILRIQQVVRGDSAAYFCASSPDTGGRENQPQHFGDGTRLSIL.

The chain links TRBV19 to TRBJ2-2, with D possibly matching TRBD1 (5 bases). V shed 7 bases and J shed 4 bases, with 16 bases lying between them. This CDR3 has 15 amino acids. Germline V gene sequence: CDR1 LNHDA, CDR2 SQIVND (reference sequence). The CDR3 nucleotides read TGTGCCAGTACCACCCAAGGGGCTTTCACCGGGGAGCTGTTTTTT. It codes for CASTTQGAFTGELFF.

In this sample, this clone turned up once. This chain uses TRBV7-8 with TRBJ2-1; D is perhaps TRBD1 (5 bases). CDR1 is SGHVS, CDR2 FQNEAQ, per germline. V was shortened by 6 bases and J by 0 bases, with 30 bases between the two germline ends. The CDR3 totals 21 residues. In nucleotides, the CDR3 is TGTGCCAGCAGTCAAAGGGCGTGGGGCCTGACCTTTCAGAGCTCCTACAATGAGCAGTTCTTC. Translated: CASSQRAWGLTFQSSYNEQFF.

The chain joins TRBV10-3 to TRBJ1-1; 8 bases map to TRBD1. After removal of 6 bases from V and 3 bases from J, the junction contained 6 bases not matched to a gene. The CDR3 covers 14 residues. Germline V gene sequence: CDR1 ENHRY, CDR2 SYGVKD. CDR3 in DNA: TGTGCCATCAGGGACAGGGAATCGTACACTGAAGCTTTCTTT. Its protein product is CAIRDRESYTEAFF.

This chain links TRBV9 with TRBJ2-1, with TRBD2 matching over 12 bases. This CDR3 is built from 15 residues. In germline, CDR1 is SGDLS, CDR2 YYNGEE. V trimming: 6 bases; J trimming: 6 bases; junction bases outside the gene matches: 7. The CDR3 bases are TGTGCCAGCACCAAGACTAGCGGGGGAACCAATGAGCAGTTCTTC. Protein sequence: CASTKTSGGTNEQFF.

This CDR3 reads CASSGDRGRANYGYTF. CDR3 DNA: TGTGCCAGTAGTGGAGACAGGGGACGAGCTAACTATGGCTACACCTTC. J is TRBJ1-2 and V is TRBV19; 8 bases match TRBD1. From germline, CDR1 is LNHDA and CDR2 SQIVND (reference sequence). After removal of 5 bases from V and 0 bases from J, the junction contained 8 bases not matched to a gene. This CDR3 region has 16 residues.

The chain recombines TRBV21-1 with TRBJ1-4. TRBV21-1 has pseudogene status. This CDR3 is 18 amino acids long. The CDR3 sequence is CASSKLHPPGILAEKLFF. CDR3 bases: TGTGCCAGCAGCAAGCTACATCCTCCCGGGATCTTGGCTGAAAAACTGTTTTTT.

CDR3 amino acids: CASSASSGGHNEQFF. CDR3 bases: TGTGCCAGCAGCGCCTCAAGCGGGGGTCACAATGAGCAGTTCTTC. The rearrangement links TRBV6-5 to TRBJ2-1; 8 bases are shared with TRBD2. This CDR3 contains 15 residues. Per germline, CDR1 MNHEY and CDR2 SVGAGI. With 6 bases clipped from V and 5 bases from J, the junction kept 9 bases outside the gene matches.

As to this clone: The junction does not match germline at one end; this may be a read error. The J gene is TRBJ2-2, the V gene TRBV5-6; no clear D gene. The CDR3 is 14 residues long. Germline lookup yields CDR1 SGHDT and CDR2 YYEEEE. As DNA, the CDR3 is TGTGCCAGCAGCTTGGCGCAGAACGCCGGGGAGCTGTTTTTT. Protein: CASSLAQNAGELFF.

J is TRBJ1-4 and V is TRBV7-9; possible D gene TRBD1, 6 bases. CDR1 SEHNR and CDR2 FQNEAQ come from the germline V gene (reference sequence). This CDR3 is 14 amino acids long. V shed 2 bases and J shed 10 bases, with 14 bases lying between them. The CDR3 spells CASSLNREGGKLFF. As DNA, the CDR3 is TGTGCCAGCAGCTTAAACAGGGAGGGGGGAAAACTGTTTTTT.

The DNA for the CDR3 is TGTGCCAGCAGCTCACTCCAGGACACCAACACCATATATTTT. Amino acids: CASSSLQDTNTIYF. This chain joins TRBV9 and TRBJ1-3; tentative D call: TRBD1 (5 bases). Trimming cost V 4 bases and J 7 bases, with 15 bases left between them. Germline V gene sequence: CDR1 SGDLS, CDR2 YYNGEE. The CDR3 loop spans 14 amino acids. Complete variable domain (other parts from reference TRBV9 and TRBJ1-3): DSGVTQTPKHLITATGQRVTLRCSPRSGDLSVYWYQQSLDQGLQFLIQYYNGEERAKGNILERFSAQQFPDLHSELNLSSLELGDSALYFCASSSLQDTNTIYFGEGSWLTVV.

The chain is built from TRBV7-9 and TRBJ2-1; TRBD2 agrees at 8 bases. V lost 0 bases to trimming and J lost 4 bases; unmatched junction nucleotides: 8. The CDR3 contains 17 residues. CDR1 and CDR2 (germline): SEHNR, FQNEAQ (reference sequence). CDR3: CASSLAPSGSSYNEQFF. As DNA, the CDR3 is TGTGCCAGCAGCTTAGCGCCGAGCGGGAGTTCATACAATGAGCAGTTCTTC.

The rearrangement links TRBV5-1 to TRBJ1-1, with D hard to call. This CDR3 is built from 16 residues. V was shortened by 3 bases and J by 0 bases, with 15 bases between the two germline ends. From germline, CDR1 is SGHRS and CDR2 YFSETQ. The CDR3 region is CASSSGLKPLNTEAFF. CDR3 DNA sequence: TGCGCCAGCAGCTCCGGACTCAAACCCCTGAACACTGAAGCTTTCTTT.

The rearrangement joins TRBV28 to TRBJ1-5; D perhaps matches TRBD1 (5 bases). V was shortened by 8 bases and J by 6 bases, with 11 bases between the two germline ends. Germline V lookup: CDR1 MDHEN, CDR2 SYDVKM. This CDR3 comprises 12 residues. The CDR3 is CASFGGSQPQHF. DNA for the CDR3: TGTGCCAGCTTCGGGGGTTCTCAGCCCCAGCATTTT.

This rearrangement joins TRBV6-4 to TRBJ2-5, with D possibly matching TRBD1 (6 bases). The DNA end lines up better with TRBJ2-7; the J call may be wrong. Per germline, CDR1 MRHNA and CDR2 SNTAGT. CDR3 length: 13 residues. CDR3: CASSERDNYEQYF. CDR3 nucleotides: TGTGCCAGCAGTGAACGGGACAACTACGAGCAGTACTTC.

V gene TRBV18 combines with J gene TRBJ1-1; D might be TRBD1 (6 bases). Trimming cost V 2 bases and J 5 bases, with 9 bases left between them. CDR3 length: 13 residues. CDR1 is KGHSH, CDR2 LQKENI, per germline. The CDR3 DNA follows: TGTGCCAGCTCACCAGTCCAGGGGACTGAAGCTTTCTTT. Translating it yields CASSPVQGTEAFF.